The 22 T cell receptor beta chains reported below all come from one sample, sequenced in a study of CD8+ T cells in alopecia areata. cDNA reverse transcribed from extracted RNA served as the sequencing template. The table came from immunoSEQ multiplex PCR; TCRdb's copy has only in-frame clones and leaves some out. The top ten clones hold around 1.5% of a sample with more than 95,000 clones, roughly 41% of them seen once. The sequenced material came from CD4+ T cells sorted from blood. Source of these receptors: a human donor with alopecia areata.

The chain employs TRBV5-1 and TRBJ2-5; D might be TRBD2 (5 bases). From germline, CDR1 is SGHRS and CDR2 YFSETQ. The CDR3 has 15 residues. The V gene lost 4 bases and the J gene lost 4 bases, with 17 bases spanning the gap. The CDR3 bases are TGCGCCAGCAGCCCCCAACCCGGTAGCGTAGAGACCCAGTACTTC. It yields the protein CASSPQPGSVETQYF.

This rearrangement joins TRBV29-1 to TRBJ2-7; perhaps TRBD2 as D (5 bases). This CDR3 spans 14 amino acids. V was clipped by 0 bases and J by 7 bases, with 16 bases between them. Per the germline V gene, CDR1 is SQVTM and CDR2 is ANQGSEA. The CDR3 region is CSVEDVEGTGEQYF. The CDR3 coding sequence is TGCAGCGTTGAAGATGTAGAGGGAACGGGAGAGCAGTACTTC.

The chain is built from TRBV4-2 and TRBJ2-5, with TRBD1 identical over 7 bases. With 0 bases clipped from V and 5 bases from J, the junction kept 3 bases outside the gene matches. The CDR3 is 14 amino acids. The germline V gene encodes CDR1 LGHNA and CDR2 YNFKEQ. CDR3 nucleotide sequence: TGTGCCAGCAGCCAAGAAGGGGGCCGCGAGACCCAGTACTTC. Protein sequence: CASSQEGGRETQYF.

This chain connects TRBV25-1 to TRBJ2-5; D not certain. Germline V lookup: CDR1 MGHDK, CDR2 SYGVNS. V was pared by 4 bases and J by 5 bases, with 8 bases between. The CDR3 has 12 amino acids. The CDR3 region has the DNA TGTGCCAGCAGTGCTTTTCGGGAGACCCAGTACTTC. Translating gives CASSAFRETQYF. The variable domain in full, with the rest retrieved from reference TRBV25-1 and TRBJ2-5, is EADIYQTPRYLVIGTGKKITLECSQTMGHDKMYWYQQDPGMELHLIHYSYGVNSTEKGDLSSESTVSRIRTEHFPLTLESARPSHTSQYLCASSAFRETQYFGPGTRLLVL.

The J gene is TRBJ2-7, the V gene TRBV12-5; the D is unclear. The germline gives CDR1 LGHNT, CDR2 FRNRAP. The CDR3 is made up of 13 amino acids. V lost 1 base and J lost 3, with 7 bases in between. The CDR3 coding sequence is TGTGCTAGTGGTTTGGATGGCAACTACGAGCAGTACTTC. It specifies CASGLDGNYEQYF.

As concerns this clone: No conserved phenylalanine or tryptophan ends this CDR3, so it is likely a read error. The CDR3 DNA is TGCAGTGCTAGACCGGTTGGGGAGCAGTACCTC. Its translation: CSARPVGEQYL. This rearrangement joins TRBV20-1 to TRBJ2-7; no reliable D call. The CDR3 has 11 residues. Germline loops: CDR1 DFQATT, CDR2 SNEGSKA (reference sequence). With 2 bases removed from V and 7 bases from J, the gap between germline ends came to 9 bases.

As DNA, the CDR3 is TGTGCCAGCAGTTTATATCGGACACCGGCCAAAAACATTCAGTACTTC. Translating it yields CASSLYRTPAKNIQYF. This sequence joins TRBV27 and TRBJ2-4; D is perhaps TRBD1 (5 bases). The CDR3 spans 16 residues. Germline-derived CDR1 and CDR2 are MNHEY and SMNVEV (reference sequence). Trimming stripped 1 base from V and 1 base from J, with 11 bases between.

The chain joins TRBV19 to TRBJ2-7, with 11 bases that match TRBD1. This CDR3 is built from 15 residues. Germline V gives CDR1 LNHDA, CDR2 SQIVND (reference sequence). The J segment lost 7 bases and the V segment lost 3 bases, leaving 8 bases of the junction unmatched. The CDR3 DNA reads TGTGCCAGTAGTATGTTCGGACAGGGGGCGCGAGAGCAGTACTTC. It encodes CASSMFGQGAREQYF. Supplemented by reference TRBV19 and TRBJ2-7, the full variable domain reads DGGITQSPKYLFRKEGQNVTLSCEQNLNHDAMYWYRQDPGQGLRLIYYSQIVNDFQKGDIAEGYSVSREKKESFPLTVTSAQKNPTAFYLCASSMFGQGAREQYFGPGTRLTVT.

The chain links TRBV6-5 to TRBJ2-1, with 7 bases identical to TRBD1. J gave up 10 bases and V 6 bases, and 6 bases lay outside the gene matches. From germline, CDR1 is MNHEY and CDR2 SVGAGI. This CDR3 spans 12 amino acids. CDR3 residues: CASSQDRAEQFF. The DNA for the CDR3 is TGTGCCAGCAGCCAAGACAGGGCAGAGCAGTTCTTC.

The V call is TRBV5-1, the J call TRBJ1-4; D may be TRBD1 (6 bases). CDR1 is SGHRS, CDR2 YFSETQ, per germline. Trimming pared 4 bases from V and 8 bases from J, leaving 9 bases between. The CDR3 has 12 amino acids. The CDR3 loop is CASSRDKEKLFF. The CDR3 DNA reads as TGCGCCAGCAGCAGGGACAAGGAAAAACTGTTTTTT.

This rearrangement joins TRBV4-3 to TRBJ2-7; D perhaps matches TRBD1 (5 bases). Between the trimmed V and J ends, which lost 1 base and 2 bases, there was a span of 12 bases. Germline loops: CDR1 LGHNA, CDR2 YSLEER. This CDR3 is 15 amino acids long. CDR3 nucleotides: TGCGCCAGCAGCCAAGGTGCTACAGGAACCTACGAGCAGTACTTC. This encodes CASSQGATGTYEQYF.

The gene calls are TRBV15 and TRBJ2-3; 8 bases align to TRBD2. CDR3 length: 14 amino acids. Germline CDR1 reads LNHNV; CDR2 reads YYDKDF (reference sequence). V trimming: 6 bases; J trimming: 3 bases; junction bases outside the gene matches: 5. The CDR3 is CATRLRGATDTQYF. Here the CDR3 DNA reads TGTGCCACCAGGCTGCGGGGGGCTACAGATACGCAGTATTTT.

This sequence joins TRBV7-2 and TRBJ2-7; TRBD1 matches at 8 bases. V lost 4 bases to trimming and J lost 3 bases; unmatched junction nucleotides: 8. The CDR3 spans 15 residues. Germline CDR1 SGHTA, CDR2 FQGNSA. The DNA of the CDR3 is TGTGCCAGCAGCTCCCGGCCAGGGGGCTTCTACGAGCAGTACTTC. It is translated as CASSSRPGGFYEQYF.

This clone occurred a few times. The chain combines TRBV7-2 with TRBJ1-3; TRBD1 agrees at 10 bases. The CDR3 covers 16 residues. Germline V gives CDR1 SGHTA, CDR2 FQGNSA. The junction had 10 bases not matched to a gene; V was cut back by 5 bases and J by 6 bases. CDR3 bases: TGTGCCAGCAGCGCTGGGGACAGGGGATCAGTAAACACCATATATTTT. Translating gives CASSAGDRGSVNTIYF. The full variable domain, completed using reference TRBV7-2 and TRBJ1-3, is GAGVSQSPSNKVTEKGKDVELRCDPISGHTALYWYRQSLGQGLEFLIYFQGNSAPDKSGLPSDRFSAERTGGSVSTLTIQRTQQEDSAVYLCASSAGDRGSVNTIYFGEGSWLTVV.

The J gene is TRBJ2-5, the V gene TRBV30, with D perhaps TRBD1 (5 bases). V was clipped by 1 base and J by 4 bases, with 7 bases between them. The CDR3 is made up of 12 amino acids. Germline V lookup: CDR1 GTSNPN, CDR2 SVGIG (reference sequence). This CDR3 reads CAWSGQSETQYF. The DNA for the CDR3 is TGTGCCTGGAGTGGACAGTCAGAGACCCAGTACTTC.

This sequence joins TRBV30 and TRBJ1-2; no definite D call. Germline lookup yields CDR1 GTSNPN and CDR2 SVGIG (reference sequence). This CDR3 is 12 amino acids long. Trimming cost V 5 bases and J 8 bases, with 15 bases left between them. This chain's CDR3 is CAWEPRADGYTF. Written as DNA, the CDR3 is TGTGCCTGGGAACCGCGGGCAGACGGCTACACCTTC.

The CDR3, as DNA: TGCGCCAGCAGCCTGGATGGGGGTACGAACACTGAAGCTTTCTTT. It encodes CASSLDGGTNTEAFF. The rearrangement links TRBV5-1 to TRBJ1-1; tentative D call: TRBD1 (5 bases). Deletions cut 4 bases from V and 1 base from J, with 14 bases between. Germline assignment: CDR1 SGHRS and CDR2 YFSETQ. The CDR3 contains 15 residues.

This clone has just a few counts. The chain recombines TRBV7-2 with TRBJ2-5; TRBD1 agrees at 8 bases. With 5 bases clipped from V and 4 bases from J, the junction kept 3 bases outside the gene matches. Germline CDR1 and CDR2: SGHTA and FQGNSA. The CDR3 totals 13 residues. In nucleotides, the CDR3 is TGTGCCAGCAGCGACAGGGGTTTAGAGACCCAGTACTTC. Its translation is CASSDRGLETQYF.

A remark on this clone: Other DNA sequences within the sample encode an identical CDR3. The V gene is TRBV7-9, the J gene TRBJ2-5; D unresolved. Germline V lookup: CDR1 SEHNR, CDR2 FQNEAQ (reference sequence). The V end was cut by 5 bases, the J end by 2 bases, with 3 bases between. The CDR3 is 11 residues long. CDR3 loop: CASSRQETQYF. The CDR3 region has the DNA TGTGCCAGCAGCAGACAAGAGACCCAGTACTTC. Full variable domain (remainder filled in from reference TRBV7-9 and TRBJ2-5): DTGVSQNPRHKITKRGQNVTFRCDPISEHNRLYWYRQTLGQGPEFLTYFQNEAQLEKSRLLSDRFSAERPKGSFSTLEIQRTEQGDSAMYLCASSRQETQYFGPGTRLLVL.

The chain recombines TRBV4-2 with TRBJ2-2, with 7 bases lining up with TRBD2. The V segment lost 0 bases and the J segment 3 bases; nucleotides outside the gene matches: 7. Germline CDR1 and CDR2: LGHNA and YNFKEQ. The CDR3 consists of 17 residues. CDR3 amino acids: CASSQEIGAGYTGELFF. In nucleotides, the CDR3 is TGTGCCAGCAGCCAAGAGATCGGAGCGGGATACACCGGGGAGCTGTTTTTT.

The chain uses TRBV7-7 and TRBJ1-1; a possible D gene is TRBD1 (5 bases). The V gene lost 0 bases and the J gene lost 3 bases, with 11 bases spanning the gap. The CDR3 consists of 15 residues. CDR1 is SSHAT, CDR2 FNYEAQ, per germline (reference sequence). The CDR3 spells CASSLADRGDTEAFF. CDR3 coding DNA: TGTGCCAGCAGCTTAGCGGATCGGGGCGACACTGAAGCTTTCTTT.

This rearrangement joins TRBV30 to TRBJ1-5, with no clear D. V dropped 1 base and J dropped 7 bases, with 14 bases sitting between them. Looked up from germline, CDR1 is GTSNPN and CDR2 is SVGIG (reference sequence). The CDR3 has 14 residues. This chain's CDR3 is CAWSGTNQNQPQHF. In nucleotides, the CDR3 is TGTGCCTGGAGTGGCACTAATCAGAACCAGCCCCAGCATTTT.